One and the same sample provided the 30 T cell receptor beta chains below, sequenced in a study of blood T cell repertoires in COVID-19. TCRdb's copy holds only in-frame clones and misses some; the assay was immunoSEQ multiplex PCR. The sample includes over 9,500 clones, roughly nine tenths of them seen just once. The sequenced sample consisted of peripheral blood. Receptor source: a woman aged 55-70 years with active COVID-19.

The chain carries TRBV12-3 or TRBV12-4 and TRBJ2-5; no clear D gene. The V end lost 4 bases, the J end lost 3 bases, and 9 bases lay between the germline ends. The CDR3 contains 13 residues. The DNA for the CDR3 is TGTGCCAGCAGTTGGGCTACGGAAGAGACCCAGTACTTC. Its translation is CASSWATEETQYF.

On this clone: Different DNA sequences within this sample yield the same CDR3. CDR3 in amino acids: CASSLWDTSGSGNTIYF. CDR3 bases: TGTGCCAGCAGTTTATGGGACACCTCGGGCTCTGGAAACACCATATATTTT. This rearrangement joins TRBV28 to TRBJ1-3, with D possibly being TRBD1 (5 bases). The CDR3 totals 17 residues. CDR1 is MDHEN, CDR2 SYDVKM, per germline. Trimming stripped 0 bases from V and 0 bases from J, with 12 bases between.

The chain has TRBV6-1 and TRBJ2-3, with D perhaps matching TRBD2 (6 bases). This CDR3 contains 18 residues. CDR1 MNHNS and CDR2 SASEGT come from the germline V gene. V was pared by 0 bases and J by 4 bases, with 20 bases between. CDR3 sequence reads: CASSEARSSGRGPDTQYF. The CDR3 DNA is TGTGCCAGCAGTGAAGCGCGTTCGAGCGGGCGTGGGCCAGATACGCAGTATTTT.

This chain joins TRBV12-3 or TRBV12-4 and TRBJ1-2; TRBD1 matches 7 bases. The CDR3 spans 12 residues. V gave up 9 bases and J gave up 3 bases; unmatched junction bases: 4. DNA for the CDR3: TGTGCCAGTACAGGGGATGACTATGGCTACACCTTC. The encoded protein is CASTGDDYGYTF.

The CDR3 loop reads CASSYRGGNQPQHF. The CDR3, as DNA: TGTGCCAGCAGTTACAGGGGTGGAAATCAGCCCCAGCATTTT. The gene calls are TRBV6-2 or TRBV6-3 and TRBJ1-5; the D gene is possibly TRBD1 (5 bases). The V end lost 2 bases, the J end lost 4 bases, and 9 bases lay between the germline ends. The CDR3 runs 14 residues. Germline CDR1 is MNHEY and CDR2 is SVGEGT.

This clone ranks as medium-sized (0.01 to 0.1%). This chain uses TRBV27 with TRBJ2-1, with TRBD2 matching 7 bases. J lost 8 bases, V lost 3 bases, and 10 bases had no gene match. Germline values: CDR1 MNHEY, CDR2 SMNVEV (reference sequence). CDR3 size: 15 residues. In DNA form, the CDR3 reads TGTGCCAGCAGTTTCTCTGTGGGGGGGGTGGATGAGCAGTTCTTC. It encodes CASSFSVGGVDEQFF.

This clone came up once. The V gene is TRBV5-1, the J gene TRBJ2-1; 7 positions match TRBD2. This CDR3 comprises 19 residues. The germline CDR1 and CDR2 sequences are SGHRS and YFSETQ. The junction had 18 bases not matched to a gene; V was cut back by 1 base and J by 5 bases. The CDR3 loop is CASSLLSLAGANRNNEQFF. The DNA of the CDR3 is TGCGCCAGCAGCTTGCTCTCGTTGGCGGGAGCCAATCGTAACAATGAGCAGTTCTTC. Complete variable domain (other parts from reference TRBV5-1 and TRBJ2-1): KAGVTQTPRYLIKTRGQQVTLSCSPISGHRSVSWYQQTPGQGLQFLFEYFSETQRNKGNFPGRFSGRQFSNSRSEMNVSTLELGDSALYLCASSLLSLAGANRNNEQFFGPGTRLTVL.

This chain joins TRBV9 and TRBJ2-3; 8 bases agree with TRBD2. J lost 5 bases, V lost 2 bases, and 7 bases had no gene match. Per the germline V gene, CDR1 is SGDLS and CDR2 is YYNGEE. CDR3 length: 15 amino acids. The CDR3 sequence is CASSVTGGPGDTQYF. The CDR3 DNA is TGTGCCAGCAGCGTTACGGGGGGGCCGGGAGATACGCAGTATTTT.

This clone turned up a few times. CDR3 DNA sequence: TGCGCCAGCAGCCAAGATGGGAGCACGCATAATCAGCCCCAGCATTTT. This encodes CASSQDGSTHNQPQHF. The rearrangement joins TRBV4-1 to TRBJ1-5; D not certain. The CDR3 totals 16 residues. Trimming pared 0 bases from V and 4 bases from J, leaving 13 bases between. Germline V gene sequence: CDR1 MGHRA, CDR2 YSYEKL.

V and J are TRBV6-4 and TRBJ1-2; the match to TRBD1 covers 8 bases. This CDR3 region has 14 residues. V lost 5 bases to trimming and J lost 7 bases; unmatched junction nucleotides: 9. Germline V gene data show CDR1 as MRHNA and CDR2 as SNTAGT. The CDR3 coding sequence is TGTGCCAGCAGTTCTACAGGGGGGGCTGGTGGCTACACCTTC. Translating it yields CASSSTGGAGGYTF.

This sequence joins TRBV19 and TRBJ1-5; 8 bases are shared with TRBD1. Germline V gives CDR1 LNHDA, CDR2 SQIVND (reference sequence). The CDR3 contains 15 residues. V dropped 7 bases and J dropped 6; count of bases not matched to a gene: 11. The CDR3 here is CASTNRGRDFQPQHF. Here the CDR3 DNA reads TGTGCCAGTACGAACAGGGGGAGGGACTTTCAGCCCCAGCATTTT.

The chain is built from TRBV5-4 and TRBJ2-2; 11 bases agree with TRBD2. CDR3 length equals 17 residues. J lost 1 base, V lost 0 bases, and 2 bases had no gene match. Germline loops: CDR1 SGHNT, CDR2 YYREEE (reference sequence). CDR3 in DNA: TGTGCCAGCAGCTTGGCGCTAGCGGGGGGGAACACCGGGGAGCTGTTTTTT. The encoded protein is CASSLALAGGNTGELFF. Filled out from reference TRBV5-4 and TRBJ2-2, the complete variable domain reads ETGVTQSPTHLIKTRGQQVTLRCSSQSGHNTVSWYQQALGQGPQFIFQYYREEENGRGNFPPRFSGLQFPNYSSELNVNALELDDSALYLCASSLALAGGNTGELFFGEGSRLTVL.

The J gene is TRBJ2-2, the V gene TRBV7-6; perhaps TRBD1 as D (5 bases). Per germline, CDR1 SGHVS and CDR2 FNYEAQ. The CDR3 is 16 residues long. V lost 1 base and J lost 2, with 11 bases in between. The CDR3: CASSLEGQGNTGELFF. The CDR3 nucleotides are TGTGCCAGCAGCTTAGAGGGGCAGGGAAACACCGGGGAGCTGTTTTTT.

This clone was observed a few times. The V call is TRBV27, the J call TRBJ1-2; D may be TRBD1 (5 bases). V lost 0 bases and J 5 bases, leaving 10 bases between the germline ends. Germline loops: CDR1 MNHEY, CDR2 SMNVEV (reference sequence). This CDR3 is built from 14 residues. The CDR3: CASSLSLSGYGYTF. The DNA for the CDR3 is TGTGCCAGCAGTTTATCGTTGTCAGGGTATGGCTACACCTTC.

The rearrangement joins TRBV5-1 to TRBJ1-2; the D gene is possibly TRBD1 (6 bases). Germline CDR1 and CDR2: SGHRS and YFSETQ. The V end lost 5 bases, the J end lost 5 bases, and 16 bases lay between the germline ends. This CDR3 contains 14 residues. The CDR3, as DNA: TGCGCCAGCAGACTTGAACAGGGATCATATGGCTACACCTTC. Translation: CASRLEQGSYGYTF.

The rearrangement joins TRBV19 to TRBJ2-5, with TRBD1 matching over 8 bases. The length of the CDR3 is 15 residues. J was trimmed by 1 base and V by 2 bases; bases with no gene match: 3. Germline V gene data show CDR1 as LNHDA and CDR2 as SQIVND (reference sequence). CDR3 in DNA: TGTGCCAGTAGTATAAACAGGGGGTCCCAAGAGACCCAGTACTTC. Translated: CASSINRGSQETQYF. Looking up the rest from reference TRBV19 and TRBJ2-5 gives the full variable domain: DGGITQSPKYLFRKEGQNVTLSCEQNLNHDAMYWYRQDPGQGLRLIYYSQIVNDFQKGDIAEGYSVSREKKESFPLTVTSAQKNPTAFYLCASSINRGSQETQYFGPGTRLLVL.

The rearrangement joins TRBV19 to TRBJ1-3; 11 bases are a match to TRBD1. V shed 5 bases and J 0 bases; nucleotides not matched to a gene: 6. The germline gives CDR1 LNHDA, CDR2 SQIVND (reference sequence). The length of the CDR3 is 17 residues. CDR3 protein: CASSGMDRGRSGNTIYF. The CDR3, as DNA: TGTGCCAGTAGTGGAATGGACAGGGGGCGCTCTGGAAACACCATATATTTT.

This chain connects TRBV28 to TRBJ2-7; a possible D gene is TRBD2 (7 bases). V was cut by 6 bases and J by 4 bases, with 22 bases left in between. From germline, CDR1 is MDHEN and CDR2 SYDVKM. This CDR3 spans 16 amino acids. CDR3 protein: CASSRGGGSALYEQYV. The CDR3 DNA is TGTGCCAGCAGCCGCGGCGGGGGCAGCGCCCTTTACGAGCAGTACGTC.

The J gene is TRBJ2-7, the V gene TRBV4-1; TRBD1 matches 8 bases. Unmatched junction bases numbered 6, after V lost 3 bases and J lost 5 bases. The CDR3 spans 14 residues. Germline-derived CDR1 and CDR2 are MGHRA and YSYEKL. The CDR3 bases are TGCGCCAGCAGCCAGTTGGGACAGGACCACGAGCAGTACTTC. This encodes CASSQLGQDHEQYF.

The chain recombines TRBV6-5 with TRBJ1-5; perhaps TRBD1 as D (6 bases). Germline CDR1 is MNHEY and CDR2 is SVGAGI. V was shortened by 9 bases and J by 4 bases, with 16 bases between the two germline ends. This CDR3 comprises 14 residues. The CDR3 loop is CARNPDRPNQPQHF. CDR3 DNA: TGTGCCAGAAACCCGGACAGACCGAATCAGCCCCAGCATTTT.

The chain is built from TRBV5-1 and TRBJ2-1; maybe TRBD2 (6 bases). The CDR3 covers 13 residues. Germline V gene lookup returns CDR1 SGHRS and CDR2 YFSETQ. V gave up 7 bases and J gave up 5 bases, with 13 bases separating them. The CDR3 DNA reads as TGCGCCAGCTCCGGCGGGACCCACAATGAGCAGTTCTTC. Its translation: CASSGGTHNEQFF.

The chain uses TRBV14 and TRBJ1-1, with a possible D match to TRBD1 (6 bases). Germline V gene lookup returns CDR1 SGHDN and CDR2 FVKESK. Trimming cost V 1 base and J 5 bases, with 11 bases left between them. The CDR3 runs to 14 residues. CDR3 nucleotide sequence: TGTGCCAGCAGCCAAGTAGGGGGGGGTACTGAAGCTTTCTTT. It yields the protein CASSQVGGGTEAFF.

The CDR3 sequence is CASSSTGTGGNEQYF. Written as DNA, the CDR3 is TGCGCCAGCAGCTCGACCGGGACAGGGGGGAACGAGCAGTACTTC. V and J are TRBV5-1 and TRBJ2-7, with 11 bases that match TRBD1. With 3 bases clipped from V and 5 bases from J, the junction kept 7 bases outside the gene matches. The CDR3 consists of 15 residues. Germline lookup yields CDR1 SGHRS and CDR2 YFSETQ.

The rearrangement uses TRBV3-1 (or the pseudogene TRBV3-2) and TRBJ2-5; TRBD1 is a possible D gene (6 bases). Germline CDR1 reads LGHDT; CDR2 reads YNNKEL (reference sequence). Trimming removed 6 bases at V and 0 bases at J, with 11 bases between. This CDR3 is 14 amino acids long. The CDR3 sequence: CASRGTGNQETQYF. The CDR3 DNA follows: TGTGCCAGCAGAGGTACAGGGAACCAAGAGACCCAGTACTTC.

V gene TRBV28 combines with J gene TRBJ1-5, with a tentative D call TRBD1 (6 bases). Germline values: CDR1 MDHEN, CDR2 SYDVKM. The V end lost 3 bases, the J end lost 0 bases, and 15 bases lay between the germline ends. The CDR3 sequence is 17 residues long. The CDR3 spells CASSFRARGFSNQPQHF. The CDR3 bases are TGTGCCAGCAGTTTTCGCGCCAGGGGTTTTAGCAATCAGCCCCAGCATTTT.

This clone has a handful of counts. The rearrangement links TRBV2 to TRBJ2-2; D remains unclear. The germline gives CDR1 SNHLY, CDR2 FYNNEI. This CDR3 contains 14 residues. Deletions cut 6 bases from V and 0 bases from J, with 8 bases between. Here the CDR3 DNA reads TGTGCCAGCAGCCGTACAACGAACACCGGGGAGCTGTTTTTT. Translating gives CASSRTTNTGELFF.

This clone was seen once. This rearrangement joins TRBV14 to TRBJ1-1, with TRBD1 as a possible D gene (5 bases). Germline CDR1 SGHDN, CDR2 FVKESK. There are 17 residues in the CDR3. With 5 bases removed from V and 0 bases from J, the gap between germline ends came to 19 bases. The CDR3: CASSSRGGRAMNTEAFF. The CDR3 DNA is TGTGCCAGCAGCAGTAGAGGCGGCAGGGCGATGAACACTGAAGCTTTCTTT. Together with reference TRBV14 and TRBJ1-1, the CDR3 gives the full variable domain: EAGVTQFPSHSVIEKGQTVTLRCDPISGHDNLYWYRRVMGKEIKFLLHFVKESKQDESGMPNNRFLAERTGGTYSTLKVQPAELEDSGVYFCASSSRGGRAMNTEAFFGQGTRLTVV.

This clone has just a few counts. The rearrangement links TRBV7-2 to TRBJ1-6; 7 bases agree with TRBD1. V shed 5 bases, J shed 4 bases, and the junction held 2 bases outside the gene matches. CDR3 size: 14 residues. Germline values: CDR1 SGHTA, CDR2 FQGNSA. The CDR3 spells CASSKGQYNSPLHF. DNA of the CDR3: TGTGCCAGCAGCAAGGGACAGTATAATTCACCCCTCCACTTT.

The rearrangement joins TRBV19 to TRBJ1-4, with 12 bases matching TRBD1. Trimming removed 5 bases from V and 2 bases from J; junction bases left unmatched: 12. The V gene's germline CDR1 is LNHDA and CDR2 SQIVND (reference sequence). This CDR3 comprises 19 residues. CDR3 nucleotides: TGTGCCAGTAGTTTGACAAGGGACAGGGGGCACCGGACTAATGAAAAACTGTTTTTT. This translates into CASSLTRDRGHRTNEKLFF.

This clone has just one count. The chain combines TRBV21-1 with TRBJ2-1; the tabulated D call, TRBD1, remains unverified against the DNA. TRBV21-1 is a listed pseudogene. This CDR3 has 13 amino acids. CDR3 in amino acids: CASSINRGNEQFF. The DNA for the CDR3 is TGTGCCAGCAGCATCAACAGGGGCAATGAGCAGTTCTTC.